These 11 T cell receptor beta chains came from one sample sequenced in a study of blood T cell repertoires in COVID-19. Clones were read by immunoSEQ multiplex PCR, and TCRdb kept only the in-frame ones, dropping some. This table holds 95,000 to 120,000 clones, around four fifths found once. Sequenced input: peripheral blood. All receptors come from a middle-aged woman with acute or convalescent COVID-19.

This chain joins TRBV7-8 and TRBJ1-2, with TRBD1 matching over 7 bases. In germline, CDR1 is SGHVS, CDR2 FQNEAQ. V trimming: 4 bases; J trimming: 2 bases; junction bases outside the gene matches: 4. The CDR3 has 14 residues. The CDR3 region has the DNA TGTGCCAGCAGCTCCGGGACAGTAAACTATGGCTACACCTTC. Residues: CASSSGTVNYGYTF. The full variable domain, rest sourced from reference TRBV7-8 and TRBJ1-2, is GAGVSQSPRYKVAKRGQDVALRCDPISGHVSLFWYQQALGQGPEFLTYFQNEAQLDKSGLPSDRFFAERPEGSVSTLKIQRTQQEDSAVYLCASSSGTVNYGYTFGSGTRLTVV.

This chain uses TRBV7-8 with TRBJ1-2, with 7 bases fitting TRBD1. The CDR3 runs 14 residues. The V and J ends lost 3 bases and 7 bases, in that order; junction bases with no gene match: 8. CDR1 SGHVS and CDR2 FQNEAQ come from the germline V gene. The CDR3 sequence is CASSFDREKGGYTF. CDR3 in DNA: TGTGCCAGCAGCTTTGACAGGGAAAAAGGTGGCTACACCTTC.

This clone was counted between two and nine times. The chain uses TRBV4-3 and TRBJ2-1; 8 nucleotides line up with TRBD2. Germline CDR1 LGHNA, CDR2 YSLEER. Trimming took 0 bases from V and 0 from J; bases not matched to a gene: 1. This CDR3 spans 16 amino acids. The chain's CDR3 is CASSQDAGGSYNEQFF. The CDR3 DNA reads TGCGCCAGCAGCCAAGACGCGGGGGGCTCCTACAATGAGCAGTTCTTC.

The CDR3 reads CASSGLEVSGELFF. DNA of the CDR3: TGTGCCAGCAGTGGGTTGGAGGTATCCGGGGAGCTGTTTTTT. This chain uses TRBV2 with TRBJ2-2; maybe TRBD2 (5 bases). The CDR3 spans 14 residues. Germline V gene data show CDR1 as SNHLY and CDR2 as FYNNEI. The ends were cut back, 4 bases at V and 6 bases at J, with 12 bases in the middle.

The V gene is TRBV5-1, the J gene TRBJ2-5, with D tentatively TRBD2 (6 bases). The germline gives CDR1 SGHRS, CDR2 YFSETQ. V lost 5 bases to trimming and J lost 4 bases, with 6 bases between them. The CDR3 totals 11 residues. The DNA for the CDR3 is TGCGCCAGCAGGGGGGGAGAGACCCAGTACTTC. It yields the protein CASRGGETQYF.

The chain has TRBV3-1 (or the pseudogene TRBV3-2) and TRBJ2-5; D call uncertain. Germline loops: CDR1 LGHDT, CDR2 YNNKEL (reference sequence). V lost 1 base and J 7 bases, leaving 7 bases between the germline ends. The CDR3 runs 12 residues. In DNA form, the CDR3 reads TGTGCCAGCAGCCAAGGACTGGGGACCCAGTACTTC. Translation gives CASSQGLGTQYF.

The V call is TRBV2, the J call TRBJ2-3; TRBD1 agrees at 9 bases. The germline gives CDR1 SNHLY, CDR2 FYNNEI. The CDR3 spans 16 residues. V gave up 7 bases and J gave up 5 bases; unmatched junction bases: 13. The CDR3 DNA sequence: TGTGCCAGCAAGAACCAGGGACAGGGCATGAGAGATACGCAGTATTTT. Its translation: CASKNQGQGMRDTQYF.

This rearrangement joins TRBV28 to TRBJ2-7, with 9 bases that match TRBD1. CDR1 MDHEN and CDR2 SYDVKM come from the germline V gene. This CDR3 spans 16 amino acids. V lost 6 bases to trimming and J lost 6 bases; unmatched junction nucleotides: 15. CDR3 sequence reads: CASSSPSDRGWSEQYF. CDR3 bases: TGTGCCAGCAGCTCTCCCTCGGACAGGGGCTGGAGCGAGCAGTACTTC.

The V and J genes are TRBV19 and TRBJ1-5; the match to TRBD1 covers 8 bases. This CDR3 has 15 amino acids. From germline, CDR1 is LNHDA and CDR2 SQIVND (reference sequence). The J segment lost 1 base and the V segment lost 10 bases, leaving 9 bases of the junction unmatched. As DNA, the CDR3 is TGTGCCACCGCCGCCCAGGGGGCGAGCAATCAGCCCCAGCATTTT. It specifies CATAAQGASNQPQHF.

A single count supports this clone. V usage is TRBV2 and J usage is TRBJ2-7; 8 bases align to TRBD1. V shed 6 bases and J 5 bases; nucleotides not matched to a gene: 15. The CDR3 runs to 16 residues. Germline assignment: CDR1 SNHLY and CDR2 FYNNEI. CDR3 coding DNA: TGTGCCAGCAGCGCCCTGGGGGACAGGCTCGCCAACGAGCAGTACTTC. It translates to CASSALGDRLANEQYF.

The rearrangement links TRBV9 to TRBJ2-5; a possible D gene is TRBD2 (6 bases). The V and J ends lost 0 bases and 4 bases respectively, with 13 bases between them. The germline V gene encodes CDR1 SGDLS and CDR2 YYNGEE. The CDR3 length is 15 residues. The DNA for the CDR3 is TGTGCCAGCAGCGTAGCGGGGACTCCTTTAGAGACCCAGTACTTC. Its protein product is CASSVAGTPLETQYF.